These 26 T cell receptor beta chains came from one sample sequenced in a study of regulatory T cells in long-lasting Graves disease. Researchers made TCR beta libraries by using iRepertoire HTBI primers and running Arm-PCR on CDR3 regions. TCRdb reprocessed the multiplex PCR reads via MiXCR and lists one record per CDR3 protein. The table includes 300,000 to 350,000 distinct CDR3 sequences, about 20% detected once. As for time point: persistent/refractory GD, antithyroid drugs over 5 years with positive TRAb. The TCR library used RNA extracted from PBMCs. This specimen was peripheral blood mononuclear cells (PBMCs), taken when the disease was refractory, from a patient treated with antithyroid drugs. These receptors were taken from a female donor with Graves disease.

This clonotype was seen repeatedly, ten times or more. V gene TRBV20-1 combines with J gene TRBJ1-4; 11 bases align to TRBD1. Trimming cost V 0 bases and J 11 bases; bases outside gene matches: 5. This CDR3 contains 14 residues. Germline CDR1 is DFQATT and CDR2 is SNEGSKA (reference sequence). In DNA form, the CDR3 reads TGCAGTGCTAGAGATGGACAGGGGGCTCGGAAACTGTTTTTT. Translating it yields CSARDGQGARKLFF.

V usage is TRBV28 and J usage is TRBJ2-3; 7 nucleotides agree with TRBD2. Trimming cost V 4 bases and J 4 bases; bases outside gene matches: 14. The CDR3 loop spans 17 amino acids. CDR1 and CDR2 from the germline V gene are MDHEN and SYDVKM. The CDR3 loop is CASSSLAERPPSDTQYF. The CDR3 coding sequence is TGTGCCAGCAGTTCTCTAGCGGAACGACCGCCATCAGATACGCAGTATTTT.

This chain joins TRBV9 and TRBJ1-6; no firm D call. The germline V and J ends were trimmed by 0 bases and 5 bases, with 9 bases remaining between them. The CDR3 loop spans 15 amino acids. CDR1 and CDR2 from the germline V gene are SGDLS and YYNGEE. In DNA form, the CDR3 reads TGTGCCAGCAGCGTAGATCCATCAAATAATTCACCCCTCCACTTT. It encodes CASSVDPSNNSPLHF.

This clonotype was detected only a few times. V and J are TRBV6-1 and TRBJ2-5; 9 nucleotides line up with TRBD2. After removal of 7 bases from V and 5 bases from J, the junction contained 20 bases not matched to a gene. Germline V gene data show CDR1 as MNHNS and CDR2 as SASEGT. The CDR3 has 18 residues. The CDR3 sequence: CASTGEGPVAGVGETQYF. DNA of the CDR3: TGTGCCAGCACCGGGGAGGGACCGGTAGCGGGAGTGGGTGAGACCCAGTACTTC.

This clonotype showed up many times. The chain carries TRBV20-1 and TRBJ2-7, with 8 bases that match TRBD2. After removal of 5 bases from V and 2 bases from J, the junction contained 5 bases not matched to a gene. Germline lookup yields CDR1 DFQATT and CDR2 SNEGSKA (reference sequence). The CDR3 length is 13 residues. For the CDR3, the DNA is TGCAGTGCTGAACTAGCGGCACCCTACGAGCAGTACTTC. Residues: CSAELAAPYEQYF.

This clonotype was seen a handful of times. The chain has TRBV7-8 and TRBJ2-3; the D is unclear. V was trimmed by 3 bases and J by 2 bases, leaving 18 bases between them. Germline V lookup: CDR1 SGHVS, CDR2 FQNEAQ. The CDR3 has 17 residues. Here the CDR3 DNA reads TGTGCCAGCAGCTTGGGCTGGGCGGACGTATACACAGATACGCAGTATTTT. It translates to CASSLGWADVYTDTQYF.

The chain has TRBV15 and TRBJ1-6; no firm D call. The CDR3 contains 9 residues. Trimming removed 5 bases from V and 11 bases from J, with 1 base in between. Germline lookup yields CDR1 LNHNV and CDR2 YYDKDF (reference sequence). CDR3 loop: CATSAPLHF. CDR3 nucleotides: TGTGCCACCAGCGCACCCCTCCACTTT.

This clonotype was counted at least ten times. This chain connects TRBV20-1 to TRBJ2-5; D is undetermined. Trimming took off 0 bases at V and 3 bases at J, with 11 bases between the two ends. Germline V gene data show CDR1 as DFQATT and CDR2 as SNEGSKA (reference sequence). The CDR3 is 14 residues long. The CDR3 DNA follows: TGCAGTGCTAGAGACGGTCTCAAGGAAGAGACCCAGTACTTC. It yields the protein CSARDGLKEETQYF.

This clonotype was seen ten or more times. The chain combines TRBV12-3 or TRBV12-4 with TRBJ1-4; 9 bases match TRBD1. V lost 4 bases to trimming and J lost 4 bases; unmatched junction nucleotides: 16. The length of the CDR3 is 19 residues. This CDR3 reads CASSSFWWTGDVNNEKLFF. The CDR3 DNA reads TGTGCCAGCAGTTCTTTTTGGTGGACAGGGGATGTGAATAATGAAAAACTGTTTTTT.

A few counts support this clonotype. This rearrangement joins TRBV15 to TRBJ2-7; TRBD2 matches 9 bases. This CDR3 is 16 amino acids long. CDR1 is LNHNV and CDR2 is YYDKDF in the germline V gene (reference sequence). The V segment lost 0 bases and the J segment 2 bases; nucleotides outside the gene matches: 5. This chain's CDR3 is CATSRDLSSGTYEQYF. The CDR3 DNA follows: TGTGCCACCAGCAGAGATCTGTCTAGCGGGACCTACGAGCAGTACTTC.

This clonotype was counted between two and nine times. The chain couples TRBV24-1 to TRBJ2-5; 8 positions match TRBD2. The CDR3 contains 13 residues. J lost 3 bases, V lost 4 bases, and 0 bases had no gene match. The germline CDR1 and CDR2 sequences are KGHDR and SFDVKD. CDR3 region: CATSDGGEETQYF. CDR3 in DNA: TGTGCCACCAGTGACGGGGGGGAAGAGACCCAGTACTTC.

This clonotype occurred many times. The chain uses TRBV7-8 and TRBJ2-6; D ambiguous. The CDR3 has 16 residues. V lost 5 bases and J lost 0, with 11 bases in between. Per the germline V gene, CDR1 is SGHVS and CDR2 is FQNEAQ. The CDR3 DNA is TGTGCCAGCAGCACCCTTAAGAGCTCTGGGGCCAACGTCCTGACTTTC. Protein: CASSTLKSSGANVLTF.

This clonotype was recorded at least ten times. This rearrangement joins TRBV28 to TRBJ1-5, with D perhaps matching TRBD1 (5 bases). The length of the CDR3 is 15 residues. V gave up 7 bases and J gave up 1 base, with 14 bases separating them. CDR1 MDHEN and CDR2 SYDVKM come from the germline V gene. The CDR3 region has the DNA TGTGCCAGCATGGGGCAGGGTACGAGCAATCAGCCCCAGCATTTT. Its translation is CASMGQGTSNQPQHF.

This clonotype was seen a handful of times. This chain links TRBV5-1 with TRBJ2-2, with no clear D. Germline lookup yields CDR1 SGHRS and CDR2 YFSETQ. This CDR3 is 12 amino acids long. V dropped 0 bases and J dropped 6 bases, with 3 bases sitting between them. CDR3 region: CASSLVAGELFF. CDR3 DNA: TGCGCCAGCAGCTTGGTTGCCGGGGAGCTGTTTTTT. Using reference TRBV5-1 and TRBJ2-2 for the parts outside the CDR3, the full variable domain is KAGVTQTPRYLIKTRGQQVTLSCSPISGHRSVSWYQQTPGQGLQFLFEYFSETQRNKGNFPGRFSGRQFSNSRSEMNVSTLELGDSALYLCASSLVAGELFFGEGSRLTVL.

This clonotype was seen repeatedly, ten times or more. The genes are TRBV11-2 and TRBJ2-7; a possible D gene is TRBD1 (5 bases). The CDR3 sequence is 12 residues long. Germline-derived CDR1 and CDR2 are SGHAT and FQNNGV. Trimming stripped 7 bases from V and 1 base from J, with 8 bases between. As DNA, the CDR3 is TGTGCCAGCATGGGGCAGTCCTACGAGCAGTACTTC. It codes for CASMGQSYEQYF. The variable domain in full, with the rest retrieved from reference TRBV11-2 and TRBJ2-7, is EAGVAQSPRYKIIEKRQSVAFWCNPISGHATLYWYQQILGQGPKLLIQFQNNGVVDDSQLPKDRFSAERLKGVDSTLKIQPAKLEDSAVYLCASMGQSYEQYFGPGTRLTVT.

The genes are TRBV5-5 and TRBJ1-1; 9 nucleotides agree with TRBD1. J was trimmed by 3 bases and V by 2 bases; bases with no gene match: 5. CDR3 size: 15 residues. CDR1 SGHKS and CDR2 YYEKEE come from the germline V gene (reference sequence). The CDR3: CASSFSGTGYTEAFF. In DNA form, the CDR3 reads TGTGCCAGCAGCTTCTCTGGGACAGGGTACACTGAAGCTTTCTTT. Full variable domain (remainder filled in from reference TRBV5-5 and TRBJ1-1): DAGVTQSPTHLIKTRGQQVTLRCSPISGHKSVSWYQQVLGQGPQFIFQYYEKEERGRGNFPDRFSARQFPNYSSELNVNALLLGDSALYLCASSFSGTGYTEAFFGQGTRLTVV.

This clonotype occurred a few times. This chain joins TRBV5-5 and TRBJ2-5; 7 positions agree with TRBD2. Looked up from germline, CDR1 is SGHKS and CDR2 is YYEKEE (reference sequence). The CDR3 runs 15 residues. After removal of 4 bases from V and 2 bases from J, the junction contained 8 bases not matched to a gene. This CDR3 is CASSPRISGQETQYF. The CDR3 nucleotides are TGTGCCAGCAGCCCGCGTATTAGCGGGCAAGAGACCCAGTACTTC.

This clonotype was seen once. A read error may be the cause here, since a much bigger clone is one base away. The chain combines TRBV12-3 or TRBV12-4 with TRBJ1-1; D is undetermined. The V and J ends lost 6 bases and 4 bases respectively, with 12 bases between them. The CDR3 extends over 13 amino acids. CDR3 amino acids: CASSRLVSTEAFF. CDR3 coding DNA: TGTGCCAGCAGCAGACTGGTATCCACTGAAGCTTTCTTT.

The V call is TRBV4-1, the J call TRBJ2-4; 7 nucleotides align to TRBD1. The CDR3 runs to 18 residues. V lost 5 bases to trimming and J lost 1 base; unmatched junction nucleotides: 14. CDR1 is MGHRA, CDR2 YSYEKL, per germline. The CDR3 is CASSARVGDSAAKNIQYF. CDR3 nucleotide sequence: TGCGCCAGCAGCGCAAGAGTCGGGGACAGCGCTGCCAAAAACATTCAGTACTTC.

The chain joins TRBV4-1 to TRBJ2-7, with 11 bases matching TRBD2. Looked up from germline, CDR1 is MGHRA and CDR2 is YSYEKL. Trimming at V came to 6 bases and at J to 2 bases, leaving 3 bases not matched to a gene. The CDR3 contains 14 residues. The chain's CDR3 is CASSWGLAAYEQYF. Here the CDR3 DNA reads TGCGCCAGCAGTTGGGGACTAGCGGCCTACGAGCAGTACTTC.

Ten or more counts support this clonotype. The chain is built from TRBV12-3 or TRBV12-4 and TRBJ2-7, with D hard to call. Trimming shortened V by 3 bases and J by 2 bases, and 8 bases separated the two germline ends. CDR3 length equals 13 residues. The CDR3 DNA reads TGTGCCAGCAGTTTCGGCAGTACCTACGAGCAGTACTTC. This sequence encodes CASSFGSTYEQYF.

Concerning this clonotype: No conserved phenylalanine or tryptophan is present at the end of the CDR3, so a read error is the likely explanation. V is TRBV19 and J is TRBJ1-1, with 8 positions matching TRBD1. The V segment lost 8 bases and the J segment 0 bases; nucleotides outside the gene matches: 20. CDR1 is LNHDA, CDR2 SQIVND, per germline (reference sequence). The CDR3 loop spans 19 amino acids. As DNA, the CDR3 is TGTGCCAGTTCCAAGGCACAGGGGGGTTTTCGGATCATGAACACTGAAGCTTTCCTT. Translation: CASSKAQGGFRIMNTEAFL.

This clonotype was detected ten times or more. The rearrangement links TRBV20-1 to TRBJ1-5; TRBD1 agrees at 7 bases. The CDR3 is made up of 15 amino acids. V shed 6 bases and J 0 bases; nucleotides not matched to a gene: 8. The germline CDR1 and CDR2 sequences are DFQATT and SNEGSKA (reference sequence). As DNA, the CDR3 is TGCAGTGCACCTCCGGGACAGACTAGCAATCAGCCCCAGCATTTT. It is translated as CSAPPGQTSNQPQHF.

This clonotype was found a few times. V gene TRBV12-3 or TRBV12-4 combines with J gene TRBJ1-2; D may be TRBD1 (6 bases). Trimming stripped 3 bases from V and 8 bases from J, with 13 bases between. CDR3 size: 13 residues. For the CDR3, the DNA is TGTGCCAGCAGTTTCCTGGGGGCGCGGGGCTACACCTTC. Its protein is CASSFLGARGYTF.

The gene calls are TRBV20-1 and TRBJ2-5; 7 positions match TRBD2. CDR3 size: 15 residues. CDR1 and CDR2 (germline): DFQATT, SNEGSKA (reference sequence). Trimming took 0 bases from V and 0 from J; bases not matched to a gene: 4. CDR3 protein: CSARERREHQETQYF. DNA for the CDR3: TGCAGTGCTAGAGAAAGGCGGGAGCACCAAGAGACCCAGTACTTC.

This clonotype was picked up many times. The chain joins TRBV20-1 to TRBJ2-7; TRBD1 matches 7 bases. Germline-derived CDR1 and CDR2 are DFQATT and SNEGSKA (reference sequence). The CDR3 has 13 amino acids. Germline trimming cut 6 bases from V and 3 bases from J; bases unmatched to any gene: 8. The CDR3 is CSAIGDSYYEQYF. DNA of the CDR3: TGCAGTGCCATAGGGGACAGCTACTACGAGCAGTACTTC.